This passage covers 5 T cell receptor beta chains from one sample sequenced in a study of cytomegalovirus exposure and HLA in healthy donors. The study ran its PCR with 60 Vbeta and 13 Jbeta primers. The assay was immunoSEQ multiplex PCR, and TCRdb's table has in-frame clones only and misses some. The table records around 130,000 clones, over 75% of them present only once. Sequencing used PBMCs. The source is a man aged 25-45 years in good health and CMV-seronegative.

The CDR3 sequence is CASSQGGRGTGELFF. The CDR3 coding sequence is TGCGCCAGCAGCCAAGGAGGGAGGGGCACCGGGGAGCTGTTTTTT. This chain links TRBV4-1 with TRBJ2-2; 7 bases match TRBD2. Per germline, CDR1 MGHRA and CDR2 YSYEKL. V was clipped by 1 base and J by 4 bases; unmatched bases: 3. The CDR3 covers 15 residues.

The chain carries TRBV30 and TRBJ2-2; unclear D gene. Germline V CDR1 and CDR2: GTSNPN, SVGIG (reference sequence). The CDR3 runs 13 residues. Trimming shortened V by 2 bases and J by 4 bases, and 8 bases separated the two germline ends. CDR3 sequence reads: CAWSPRFTGELFF. In DNA, the CDR3 is TGTGCCTGGAGTCCCCGGTTCACCGGGGAGCTGTTTTTT.

The rearrangement uses TRBV28 and TRBJ1-5; 7 positions agree with TRBD1. V lost 4 bases to trimming and J lost 7 bases; unmatched junction nucleotides: 7. This CDR3 is built from 14 residues. Looked up from germline, CDR1 is MDHEN and CDR2 is SYDVKM. The CDR3 loop reads CASSSSGGLQPQHF. For the CDR3, the DNA is TGTGCCAGCAGTTCATCAGGGGGTCTACAGCCCCAGCATTTT.

The gene calls are TRBV30 and TRBJ2-3; D is possibly TRBD2 (6 bases). Germline CDR1 reads GTSNPN; CDR2 reads SVGIG (reference sequence). Deletions cut 6 bases from V and 0 bases from J, with 13 bases between. The CDR3 runs to 14 residues. The chain's CDR3 is CACPLRGSTDTQYF. The CDR3 bases are TGTGCCTGCCCTCTGCGGGGAAGCACAGATACGCAGTATTTT.

This clone was found once. The chain combines TRBV10-3 with TRBJ2-7; maybe TRBD2 (5 bases). CDR1 and CDR2 (germline): ENHRY, SYGVKD. The ends were cut back, 8 bases at V and 0 bases at J, with 17 bases in the middle. The CDR3 has 15 residues. CDR3 sequence reads: CAISPRLEGSYEQYF. The CDR3 DNA reads TGTGCCATCTCCCCTCGGCTAGAGGGCTCCTACGAGCAGTACTTC.